This T cell receptor (beta chain) was sequenced for a study of early T cells in non-severe SARS-CoV-2 infection (dated by TCRdb to about 2021). Describing the broader study: Bulk RNA from unsorted whole blood was used for TCR sequencing, so alpha and beta chains could not be paired.

For this chain, trimming is 5 bases at the V end and 2 bases at the J end, and the number of junction bases without a gene match is 5. Inclusive of the bounding cysteine and phenylalanine, the CDR3 is 14 residues long. The only DNA kept is the CDR3, 42 bases in frame from the first base. Looking up the germline V gene yields CDR1 SGHVS and CDR2 FQNEAQ. This was a case-control study nested in a cohort of healthcare workers in London, UK, who had nasopharyngeal swab PCR tests and blood samples taken every week. Healthcare workers were enrolled in the week of the UK lockdown, from 23 to 31 March 2020, and were followed every week for up to roughly 16 weeks. Results and caveats for the whole study, not just this receptor: Matching against VDJdb was skewed toward anti-spike CD8 responses, likely underestimated virus-specific expansions, and missed private and CD4 specificities.

This clonotype was counted at least ten times. No antigen is known for it. No base qualities exist here, and no much larger clone lies one base off it. Libraries were constructed by 5' RACE. The data were produced on a NextSeq 500. The TCR library protocol attached unique molecular identifiers to individual cDNA molecules to correct for sequencing error and PCR bias. Both TCR alpha and beta chains were sequenced, and tight co-correlation was observed between alpha and beta sequence abundances in each sample. For the original study's pipeline: Decombinator V4 was used to annotate the V gene, J gene and CDR3 of the TCR sequences. Expanded TCRs were defined as changing significantly between any two time points under a Poisson model with p below 0.0001. TCR abundances were normalised to the total number of TCRs sequenced per sample and expressed as counts per million. TRAV1-2 paired with TRAJ12, TRAJ20 or TRAJ33 defined MAIT TCRs, while TRAV10 paired with TRAJ18 defined iNKT TCRs. VDJdb, accessed 1 November 2021, was searched for CMV, EBV and SARS-CoV-2 annotated TCRs, with TCRs annotated for multiple antigens excluded. TCRdb took the public reads, trimmed them with fastp at Q25, ran MiXCR for clone calling and kept in-frame beta chains. When rows share a CDR3 protein, they turn into one entry using the most common DNA and genes. In this record, the V and J calls reflect TCRdb's handling and not the investigators' own analysis. This sample holds fewer than 30,000 distinct CDR3 sequences; approximately 4.4% were observed only once. Clones ranked in the top ten supply around 4.4% of the sample.

This receptor chain uses TRBV7-8 and TRBJ2-7, and 8 bases in between align with TRBD1. The origin of this receptor is an adult who was a healthcare worker with PCR-confirmed SARS-CoV-2 infection or an uninfected control (not recorded which). Sequencing input: whole blood. The CDR3 region has the sequence CASSQRTGPYEQYF. Read as DNA, the sequence is TGTGCCAGCAGCCAACGGACAGGGCCCTACGAGCAGTACTTC.